This paragraph covers one TCR beta chain sequence. Per the authors' pipeline: It was from reference gene primer amplification that nucleated cell counts were estimated. Sequenced by immunoSEQ multiplex PCR; TCRdb stores in-frame clones only, minus some. V and J calls and clone size are as listed in that table; D and trimming were resolved from the DNA. Of about 74,000 clones listed, roughly 80% are singletons. This entry is derived from a study of blood T cell repertoires in COVID-19. The overall study: The origin of the acute and convalescent COVID-19 samples was the United States, Italy and Spain. Sample material is recorded as cDNA or gDNA derived from T cells, B-cell-depleted T cells, or PBMCs.

This CDR3 region has 15 residues. CDR1 and CDR2 from the germline V gene are ENHRY and SYGVKD. V gave up 7 bases and J gave up 5 bases, with 17 bases separating them. The receptor's source is a man aged 80 or over with acute or convalescent COVID-19. The V and J genes are TRBV10-3 and TRBJ2-2; D call uncertain. Sequences were obtained from peripheral blood. For the CDR3, the DNA is TGTGCCATCAAGGAGAAAAGACTCGAAACCGGGGAGCTGTTTTTT. Residues: CAIKEKRLETGELFF.